These T cell receptor beta chains were read from a single sample in a study of vaccination effects on CD4 cells after COVID-19. Sequenced by immunoSEQ multiplex PCR; TCRdb stores in-frame clones only, minus some. In the table there are some 46,000 clones, 76% of which are singletons. These receptors' antigens are unknown. Sample: CD4+ T cells from PBMCs cultured without peptide, taken after COVID-19 vaccination. Receptors originate from a human donor who had a prior SARS-CoV-2 infection. Both conserved end residues are part of each CDR3. D genes are given only for firm matches. The size of a clone is reported for some rows only, either as once, few or many, or as a class for expanded clones.

D	V	length	size	J	CDR3	DNA
-	TRBV20-1	14	once	TRBJ1-4	CSASQVRGKEKLFF	TGCAGTGCTAGTCAGGTTCGGGGTAAAGAAAAACTGTTTTTT
-	TRBV18	15	-	TRBJ2-3	CASSPFQESTDTQYF	TGTGCCAGCTCACCATTTCAGGAGAGCACAGATACGCAGTATTTT
-	TRBV4-1	13	-	TRBJ2-7	CASSQAHSYEQYF	TGCGCCAGCAGCCAAGCACACTCCTACGAGCAGTACTTC
-	TRBV5-1	13	-	TRBJ1-3	CASSPGSGNTIYF	TGCGCCAGCAGCCCCGGCTCTGGAAACACCATATATTTT
-	TRBV4-2	15	-	TRBJ1-2	CASSQAGVVFYGYTF	TGTGCCAGCAGCCAAGCTGGGGTGGTGTTCTATGGCTACACCTTC
-	TRBV7-3	13	-	TRBJ2-1	CASSLELNNEQFF	TGTGCCAGCAGCTTAGAACTGAACAATGAGCAGTTCTTC
TRBD2	TRBV19	16	-	TRBJ2-1	CASSRLAGGSYNEQFF	TGTGCCAGTAGTAGGCTAGCGGGGGGTTCCTACAATGAGCAGTTCTTC
-	TRBV5-4	14	-	TRBJ2-1	CASSLRGAYNEQFF	TGTGCCAGCAGCTTGCGGGGAGCCTACAATGAGCAGTTCTTC
TRBD2	TRBV20-1	14	-	TRBJ2-1	CSASSGGAGYEQFF	TGCAGTGCAAGTAGCGGGGGGGCCGGATATGAGCAGTTCTTC
-	TRBV25-1	15	-	TRBJ1-4	CASSERGVLDEKLFF	TGTGCCAGCAGTGAACGAGGAGTATTGGATGAAAAACTGTTTTTT
-	TRBV5-6	12	-	TRBJ1-5	CASSLSNQPQHF	TGTGCCAGCAGCCTAAGCAATCAGCCCCAGCATTTT
TRBD2	TRBV4-2	17	-	TRBJ2-3	CASSQERGAGGPDTQYF	TGTGCCAGCAGCCAAGAAAGAGGAGCGGGGGGGCCAGATACGCAGTATTTT
-	TRBV5-1	14	-	TRBJ2-7	CASSLGTFSYEQYF	TGCGCCAGCAGCTTGGGGACATTTTCCTACGAGCAGTACTTC
-	TRBV4-2	16	-	TRBJ1-3	CASSLRPSRAGNTIYF	TGTGCCAGCAGCCTACGACCCTCGCGAGCTGGAAACACCATATATTTT
-	TRBV18	15	-	TRBJ1-1	CASSPLPLGNTEAFF	TGTGCCAGCTCACCCCTCCCACTGGGAAACACTGAAGCTTTCTTT
-	TRBV2	13	few	TRBJ1-1	CASSSGAGTEAFF	TGTGCCAGCAGCTCAGGGGCTGGCACTGAAGCTTTCTTT
-	TRBV29-1	13	-	TRBJ2-5	CSVDRGTQETQYF	TGCAGCGTTGACCGAGGGACCCAAGAGACCCAGTACTTC
-	TRBV7-2	14	-	TRBJ2-1	CASSLGQVQGGQFF	TGTGCCAGCAGCTTAGGACAAGTACAGGGTGGCCAGTTCTTC
TRBD1	TRBV14	14	-	TRBJ1-5	CASSLTGPNQPQHF	TGTGCCAGCAGCCTGACAGGGCCCAATCAGCCCCAGCATTTT
-	TRBV2	13	few	TRBJ1-2	CASGALGAYGYTF	TGTGCCAGCGGTGCCTTGGGGGCCTATGGCTACACCTTC
-	TRBV5-1	13	-	TRBJ2-3	CASMMAGADTQYF	TGCGCCAGCATGATGGCAGGGGCAGATACGCAGTATTTT
-	TRBV6-5	13	-	TRBJ1-6	CASSLMRSSPLHF	TGTGCCAGCAGCCTGATGAGGAGTTCACCCCTCCACTTT
-	TRBV3-1/TRBV3-2	15	-	TRBJ2-5	CASSSNGPFSETQYF	TGTGCCAGCAGCTCCAACGGTCCTTTCTCTGAGACCCAGTACTTC
TRBD2	TRBV2	15	-	TRBJ2-7	CASSPGLAPTYEQYF	TGTGCCAGCAGTCCGGGACTAGCGCCGACCTACGAGCAGTACTTC
TRBD1	TRBV30	15	-	TRBJ1-5	CAWSARDRGIQPQHF	TGTGCCTGGAGTGCCCGGGACAGGGGTATTCAGCCCCAGCATTTT
-	TRBV4-3	14	few	TRBJ2-1	CASSQVVLGNEQFF	TGCGCCAGCAGCCAAGTCGTCTTAGGAAATGAGCAGTTCTTC